Below, 17 T cell receptor beta chains from the same sample are listed, as sequenced in a study of response to subunit inactivated influenza vaccine. TCRdb reanalysed the RT-PCR reads using MiXCR and keeps one entry per CDR3 protein. The sample lists 560,000 or so distinct CDR3 sequences; less than 8% were seen once. The material was PBMCs from blood, obtained around 25 months after vaccination. The receptors stem from a man in his fifties or sixties who received an inactivated influenza vaccine.

The CDR3 reads CASSLTSIGELFF. The CDR3 DNA reads TGCGCCAGCAGCCTGACTAGCATCGGGGAGCTGTTTTTT. The J gene is TRBJ2-2, the V gene TRBV4-3, with 7 bases identical to TRBD2. Germline V CDR1 and CDR2: LGHNA, YSLEER. The ends lost 4 bases at V and 7 bases at J; junction bases unmatched: 3. CDR3 length: 13 residues.

The chain joins TRBV7-6 to TRBJ1-3; 7 bases match TRBD1. CDR1 SGHVS and CDR2 FNYEAQ come from the germline V gene. This CDR3 has 15 amino acids. The trim removed 5 bases at V and 4 bases at J, leaving 8 bases unmatched. CDR3 DNA: TGTGCCAGCAGCCCAGGACAGGCGGAGGGAAACACCATATATTTT. Protein product: CASSPGQAEGNTIYF.

The chain couples TRBV27 to TRBJ2-7; 9 bases match TRBD1. CDR3 length equals 19 residues. V shed 7 bases, J shed 0 bases, and the junction held 19 bases outside the gene matches. Germline assignment: CDR1 MNHEY and CDR2 SMNVEV (reference sequence). The CDR3 protein is CASIPRRDRVIRSSYEQYF. CDR3 nucleotide sequence: TGTGCCAGCATTCCCCGCCGGGACAGGGTAATCAGGAGCTCCTACGAGCAGTACTTC.

This clonotype showed up just a few times. The rearrangement links TRBV20-1 to TRBJ2-7; the D gene is possibly TRBD2 (6 bases). V lost 2 bases to trimming and J lost 2 bases, with 13 bases between them. The CDR3 consists of 14 residues. Germline V gene sequence: CDR1 DFQATT, CDR2 SNEGSKA (reference sequence). CDR3 in DNA: TGCAGTGCTAGACAGGGAGGAAGGACCTACGAGCAGTACTTC. Translated, it gives CSARQGGRTYEQYF.

This clonotype was observed at least ten times. The chain couples TRBV5-1 to TRBJ2-1, with 8 nucleotides matching TRBD2. The V gene end was trimmed by 1 base and the J gene end by 6 bases; junction bases not matched to a gene: 9. This CDR3 has 16 amino acids. Germline lookup yields CDR1 SGHRS and CDR2 YFSETQ. CDR3 amino acids: CASSLLFGGAANEQFF. CDR3 bases: TGCGCCAGCAGCTTGCTGTTCGGGGGGGCTGCCAATGAGCAGTTCTTC.

This clonotype came up a few times. V is TRBV5-6 and J is TRBJ2-2; the match to TRBD1 covers 8 bases. Germline CDR1 is SGHDT and CDR2 is YYEEEE. This CDR3 has 17 residues. The ends lost 0 bases at V and 0 bases at J; junction bases unmatched: 4. Here the CDR3 reads CASSLEQGGANTGELFF. CDR3 nucleotide sequence: TGTGCCAGCAGCTTGGAACAGGGGGGAGCGAACACCGGGGAGCTGTTTTTT.

Ten or more counts support this clonotype. The rearrangement joins TRBV7-2 to TRBJ2-2; maybe TRBD2 (6 bases). Trimming stripped 3 bases from V and 4 bases from J, with 12 bases between. This CDR3 is built from 15 residues. CDR1 and CDR2 from the germline V gene are SGHTA and FQGNSA. Written as DNA, the CDR3 is TGTGCCAGCAGCTTGGCGGGGTCACTCACCGGGGAGCTGTTTTTT. This translates into CASSLAGSLTGELFF.

This clonotype was picked up many times. J is TRBJ1-1 and V is TRBV6-5; 8 bases are shared with TRBD1. Unmatched junction bases numbered 13, after V lost 5 bases and J lost 5 bases. This CDR3 is built from 16 residues. Per germline, CDR1 MNHEY and CDR2 SVGAGI. CDR3 sequence: CASSHLSGTGVTEAFF. DNA of the CDR3: TGTGCCAGCAGTCACTTATCCGGGACAGGAGTAACTGAAGCTTTCTTT.

The chain employs TRBV4-1 and TRBJ1-2, with no clear D. The CDR3 is 14 residues long. CDR1 MGHRA and CDR2 YSYEKL come from the germline V gene. V lost 1 base, J lost 7 bases, and 13 bases lay in between. The CDR3 loop reads CASSQVGEGSGYTF. The CDR3 nucleotides are TGCGCCAGCAGCCAAGTCGGAGAGGGTAGTGGCTACACCTTC.

This clonotype was seen a handful of times. The chain joins TRBV7-9 to TRBJ2-7; D is unresolved. This CDR3 contains 14 residues. Trimming removed 5 bases at V and 0 bases at J, with 11 bases between. CDR1 is SEHNR, CDR2 FQNEAQ, per germline (reference sequence). DNA for the CDR3: TGTGCCAGCAGCCAGGTGGGAAGCTCCTACGAGCAGTACTTC. It specifies CASSQVGSSYEQYF.

This clonotype was counted between two and nine times. The rearrangement uses TRBV7-2 and TRBJ1-3; no clear D. In germline, CDR1 is SGHTA, CDR2 FQGNSA. This CDR3 is built from 13 residues. V was trimmed by 5 bases and J by 8 bases, leaving 13 bases between them. CDR3: CASSPSSGYTIYF. In nucleotides, the CDR3 is TGTGCCAGCAGCCCCTCCTCGGGGTACACCATATATTTT.

In this sample, this clonotype turned up many times. The rearrangement uses TRBV6-1 and TRBJ2-1, with TRBD2 identical over 11 bases. CDR1 is MNHNS and CDR2 is SASEGT in the germline V gene. V gave up 6 bases and J gave up 4 bases; unmatched junction bases: 5. The CDR3 has 15 amino acids. CDR3 nucleotide sequence: TGTGCCAGCAGGATTAGCGGGGGGGGTTACAATGAGCAGTTCTTC. Amino acids: CASRISGGGYNEQFF.

This clonotype was counted between two and nine times. The CDR3 spells CASSYPGGLYNEQFF. Written as DNA, the CDR3 is TGTGCCAGCAGTTACCCAGGGGGCCTATACAATGAGCAGTTCTTC. V and J are TRBV6-5 and TRBJ2-1; 8 nucleotides line up with TRBD1. V shed 2 bases and J 4 bases; nucleotides not matched to a gene: 4. Germline loops: CDR1 MNHEY, CDR2 SVGAGI. This CDR3 contains 15 residues.

This clonotype has more than one count but fewer than ten. The chain employs TRBV28 and TRBJ2-2; 8 bases map to TRBD1. With 6 bases clipped from V and 5 bases from J, the junction kept 8 bases outside the gene matches. The CDR3 runs 15 residues. The germline CDR1 and CDR2 sequences are MDHEN and SYDVKM. The CDR3 sequence is CASSNGQGRTGELFF. The CDR3 DNA follows: TGTGCCAGCAGCAATGGACAGGGTCGGACCGGGGAGCTGTTTTTT.

This clonotype was picked up a small number of times. The chain carries TRBV29-1 and TRBJ2-7; D is undetermined. This CDR3 comprises 14 residues. The V gene's germline CDR1 is SQVTM and CDR2 ANQGSEA. V lost 5 bases and J 7 bases, leaving 21 bases between the germline ends. Written as DNA, the CDR3 is TGCAGCGTTAGCTCTAGGGAAGCCCCGTGGGAGCAGTACTTC. Protein sequence: CSVSSREAPWEQYF.

This clonotype showed up many times. The chain combines TRBV29-1 with TRBJ2-7; either TRBD1 or TRBD2 may fit D (5 bases each). Trimming cost V 1 base and J 2 bases, with 9 bases left between them. This CDR3 comprises 13 residues. Germline CDR1 is SQVTM and CDR2 is ANQGSEA. The CDR3 here is CSVEGQGPYEQYF. Here the CDR3 DNA reads TGCAGCGTTGAAGGTCAGGGACCCTACGAGCAGTACTTC.

This clonotype was counted at least ten times. The J gene is TRBJ2-2, the V gene TRBV12-3 or TRBV12-4; perhaps TRBD1 as D (5 bases). The length of the CDR3 is 13 residues. Trimming left V 2 bases short and J 5 bases short, with 6 bases between. The CDR3: CASSLRGTGELFF. The CDR3, as DNA: TGTGCCAGCAGTTTAAGGGGAACCGGGGAGCTGTTTTTT.